This T cell receptor beta chain appears in the sequencing data of a study of T cells in Graves' hyperthyroidism and ophthalmopathy. On this clonotype itself: Its specificity is not known.

Study outcomes and limitations: Most expanded thyroid clonotypes above 0.001 recurred in blood. Ophthalmopathy stood apart from stable hyperthyroidism in a 13 V-J model. Ophthalmopathy got predicted by the model a median roughly 6.4 months before its onset.

Over 18 months, lack of ophthalmopathy progression marked Graves' hyperthyroidism as stable. The CDR3 totals 14 residues. V was shortened by 2 bases and J by 7 bases, with 9 bases between the two germline ends. Amplified TCR beta CDR3 regions came from RNA transcripts. A first-round RT-PCR of the TCR CDR3 used the HTBI primer set. TCRdb passed the multiplex PCR reads through MiXCR, listing each CDR3 protein once. The sample shows approximately 200,000 distinct CDR3 sequences, about 18% of them seen only once. The TCR comes from a man between 40 and 49 years old with Graves' hyperthyroidism. The chain employs TRBV12-3 or TRBV12-4 and TRBJ1-6; D is possibly TRBD1 (5 bases). Sequencing input: blood. The CDR3 bases are TGTGCCAGCAGTTTACAGGGTGGGAATTCACCCCTCCACTTT. Amino acid sequence: CASSLQGGNSPLHF.